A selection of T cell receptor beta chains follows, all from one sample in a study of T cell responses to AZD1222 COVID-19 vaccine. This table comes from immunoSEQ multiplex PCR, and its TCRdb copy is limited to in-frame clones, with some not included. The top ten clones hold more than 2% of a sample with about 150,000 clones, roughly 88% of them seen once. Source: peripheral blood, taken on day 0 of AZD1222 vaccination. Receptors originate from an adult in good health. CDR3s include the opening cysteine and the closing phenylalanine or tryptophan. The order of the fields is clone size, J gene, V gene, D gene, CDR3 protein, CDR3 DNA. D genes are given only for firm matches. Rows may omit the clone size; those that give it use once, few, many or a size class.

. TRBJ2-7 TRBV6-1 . CASSEEGPTYEQYF TGTGCCAGCAGTGAAGAAGGGCCTACCTACGAGCAGTACTTC
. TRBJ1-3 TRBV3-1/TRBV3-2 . CASSQGERRRSGNTIYF TGTGCCAGCAGCCAAGGGGAGCGGAGGCGCTCTGGAAACACCATATATTTT
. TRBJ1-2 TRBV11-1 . CASSLEGISNYGYTF TGTGCCAGCAGCTTAGAAGGGATCTCTAACTATGGCTACACCTTC
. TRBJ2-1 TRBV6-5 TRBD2 CASSPRLAGEGEQFF TGTGCCAGCAGTCCGAGACTAGCGGGAGAGGGTGAGCAGTTCTTC
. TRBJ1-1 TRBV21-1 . CASSKTGGAFF TGTGCCAGCAGCAAGACAGGGGGGGCTTTCTTT
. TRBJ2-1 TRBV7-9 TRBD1 CASSGGQAYNEQFF TGTGCCAGCAGCGGGGGACAGGCGTACAATGAGCAGTTCTTC
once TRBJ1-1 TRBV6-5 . CASSYSTPRAEAFF TGTGCCAGCAGTTACTCGACACCCCGGGCTGAAGCTTTCTTT
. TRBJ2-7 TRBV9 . CASSVGPDYEQYF TGTGCCAGCAGCGTAGGACCGGATTACGAGCAGTACTTC
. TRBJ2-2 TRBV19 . CASSRGINTGELFF TGTGCCAGTAGTCGCGGGATCAACACCGGGGAGCTGTTTTTT
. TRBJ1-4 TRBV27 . CASSLRGGKLFF TGTGCCAGCAGTTTAAGGGGGGGAAAACTGTTTTTT
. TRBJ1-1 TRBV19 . CASSISGDTEAFF TGTGCCAGTAGTATTTCGGGTGACACTGAAGCTTTCTTT
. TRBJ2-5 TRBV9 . CASNSQPRETQYF TGTGCCAGCAACTCCCAACCGAGGGAGACCCAGTACTTC
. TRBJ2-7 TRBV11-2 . CASSLAVEQYF TGTGCCAGCAGCTTAGCGGTCGAGCAGTACTTC
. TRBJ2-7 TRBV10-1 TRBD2 CASPEPSGASYEQYF TGCGCCAGCCCTGAGCCTAGCGGTGCTTCCTACGAGCAGTACTTC
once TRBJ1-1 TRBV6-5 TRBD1 CASSTTGGGTEAFF TGTGCCAGCAGTACCACAGGGGGTGGAACTGAAGCTTTCTTT
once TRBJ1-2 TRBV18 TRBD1 CASSPGQGTGSIYGYTF TGTGCCAGCTCACCAGGCCAGGGGACAGGAAGCATATATGGCTACACCTTC
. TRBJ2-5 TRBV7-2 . CASSLYSLQETQYF TGTGCCAGCAGCTTATACAGCCTCCAAGAGACCCAGTACTTC
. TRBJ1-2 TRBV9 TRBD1 CASHRGQGLSGYTF TGTGCCAGCCATAGGGGACAGGGGCTCTCCGGCTACACCTTC